This T cell receptor (beta chain) is from a study of blood T cell repertoires in COVID-19. Libraries were prepared by immunoSEQ multiplex PCR; TCRdb keeps only in-frame clonotypes and omits some of them. The table includes some 300,000 clones, over 85% detected once. In its sample, this clone was seen a few times. Individuals aged about 18 to 100 years were recruited from approximately 24 US areas. Participants' reported clinical history set cohort assignment. A COVID-19 case was met by exposed participants within 2 weeks before study entry. With 2 bases clipped from V and 3 bases from J, the junction kept 9 bases outside the gene matches. This CDR3 has 16 amino acids. Germline V gene lookup returns CDR1 WNHNN and CDR2 SYGVQD (reference sequence).

The sequenced sample consisted of PBMCs or T cells enriched from blood (not recorded which). The source is a woman aged 45-60 years who had been exposed to COVID-19. This chain uses TRBV10-1 with TRBJ1-2; 7 bases match TRBD1. CDR3 region: CASSELHLTGYYGYTF. Written as DNA, the CDR3 is TGCGCCAGCAGTGAGCTGCATTTGACAGGGTACTATGGCTACACCTTC.